This T cell receptor beta chain is drawn from a study of vaccination and CD4 T cells after COVID-19. Study-level information: Post-COVID draws followed diagnosis by a median around 100 days (range 35 to 161).

For this clonotype: Its target is not known.

Once obtained from cultured CD4+ T cells, the DNA was sequenced using the Oncomine TCR Beta short-read assay. Cultured CD4+ T cells yielded the extracted genomic DNA. In TCRdb, the PCR reads were re-called with MiXCR into one record per CDR3 protein. The sample has about 15,000 distinct CDR3 sequences; 25% to 40% are singletons. Treatment reported: approximately 11-day PBMC culture with coronavirus spike peptide pools or control peptides (ViraFEST assay). Around 2 million PBMCs per well were cultured with approximately 9.8 IU/ml IL-2 and approximately 10 ug/ml peptide pools. The CDR3 has 15 amino acids. Germline CDR1 and CDR2: SGHNT and YYREEE (reference sequence). The V gene end was trimmed by 4 bases and the J gene end by 2 bases; junction bases not matched to a gene: 5. Broader study findings: It was observed that, in convalescent patients, a median roughly 85% of reactive clones arose only post-vaccination.

The V call is TRBV5-4, the J call TRBJ2-3; TRBD2 agrees at 9 bases. Sample: CD4+ T cells from blood, cultured in vitro, taken after SARS-CoV-2 vaccination. The receptor's source is a human donor who had recovered from COVID-19. The CDR3 loop reads CASSRIAGDTDTQYF. The CDR3, as DNA: TGTGCCAGCAGCCGCATAGCGGGAGACACAGATACGCAGTATTTT.